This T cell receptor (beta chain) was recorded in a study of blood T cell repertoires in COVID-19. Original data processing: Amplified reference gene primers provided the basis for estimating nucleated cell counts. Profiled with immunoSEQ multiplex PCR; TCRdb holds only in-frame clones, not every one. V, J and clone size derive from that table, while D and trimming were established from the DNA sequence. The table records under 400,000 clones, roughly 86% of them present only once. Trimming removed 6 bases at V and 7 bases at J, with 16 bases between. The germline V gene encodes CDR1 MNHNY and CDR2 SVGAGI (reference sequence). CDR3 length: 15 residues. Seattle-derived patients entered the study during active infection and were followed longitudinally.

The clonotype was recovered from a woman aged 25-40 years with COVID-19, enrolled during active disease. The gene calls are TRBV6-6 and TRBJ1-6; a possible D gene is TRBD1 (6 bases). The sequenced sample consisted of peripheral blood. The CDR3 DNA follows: TGTGCCAGCAGGCCAATCCGGACAGACAATTCACCCCTCCACTTT. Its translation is CASRPIRTDNSPLHF.